These 23 T cell receptor beta chains were sequenced from one sample in a study of CD8 T cells in ankylosing spondylitis. TCRdb called the 5' RACE reads again in MiXCR, with one record for every CDR3 protein. Counted here are about 250,000 distinct CDR3 sequences, about 24% occurring once; the ten biggest clones make up around 0.64%. The source material was blood, either unsorted or a sorted T cell fraction (not recorded which). The receptors stem from a male donor with ankylosing spondylitis or in good health (not recorded which).

The chain uses TRBV2 and TRBJ2-3, with D possibly matching TRBD2 (6 bases). Germline V gene lookup returns CDR1 SNHLY and CDR2 FYNNEI. The CDR3 totals 15 residues. V was clipped by 1 base and J by 4 bases, with 12 bases between them. The chain's CDR3 is CASSEDPSVSDTQYF. CDR3 bases: TGTGCCAGCAGTGAAGATCCTAGCGTTTCAGATACGCAGTATTTT.

This chain joins TRBV20-1 and TRBJ1-3, with D maybe TRBD1 (5 bases). This CDR3 is 15 amino acids long. Germline assignment: CDR1 DFQATT and CDR2 SNEGSKA (reference sequence). Trimming took off 3 bases at V and 9 bases at J, with 21 bases between the two ends. DNA for the CDR3: TGCAGTGCTAGGCCCCCCGCGGTCCCTAGGGGCACCATATATTTT. Its translation: CSARPPAVPRGTIYF.

J is TRBJ2-7 and V is TRBV28; 10 nucleotides align to TRBD1. V gave up 6 bases and J gave up 6 bases; unmatched junction bases: 8. The V gene's germline CDR1 is MDHEN and CDR2 SYDVKM. The CDR3 is made up of 14 amino acids. CDR3 in amino acids: CASRLRDRGGEQYF. CDR3 DNA: TGTGCCAGCAGACTCCGGGACAGGGGAGGCGAGCAGTACTTC.

This clonotype has ten or more counts. The genes are TRBV7-9 and TRBJ1-4; D is ambiguous. Germline CDR1 SEHNR, CDR2 FQNEAQ (reference sequence). The CDR3 loop spans 15 amino acids. Trimming cost V 2 bases and J 8 bases, with 15 bases left between them. The CDR3 coding sequence is TGTGCCAGCAGCTTATTCATCACGGTTGGGGAAAAACTGTTTTTT. Its translation: CASSLFITVGEKLFF.

V gene TRBV2 combines with J gene TRBJ2-1; TRBD1 agrees at 8 bases. This CDR3 is 14 amino acids long. Trimming cost V 6 bases and J 5 bases; bases outside gene matches: 6. Germline-derived CDR1 and CDR2 are SNHLY and FYNNEI. The CDR3 region is CASRDRGGHNEQFF. DNA for the CDR3: TGTGCCAGCAGAGACAGGGGCGGGCACAATGAGCAGTTCTTC.

In its sample, this clonotype was seen a few times. The chain couples TRBV20-1 to TRBJ2-7, with TRBD1 identical over 10 bases. The CDR3 totals 13 residues. CDR1 is DFQATT, CDR2 SNEGSKA, per germline (reference sequence). Unmatched junction bases numbered 7, after V lost 6 bases and J lost 5 bases. CDR3 DNA sequence: TGCAGTGCGCCGCGACAGGGGGCCCACGAGCAGTACTTC. Translation gives CSAPRQGAHEQYF.

This clonotype was detected ten times or more. The chain joins TRBV3-1 to TRBJ2-5; the D gene is possibly TRBD1 (5 bases). Trimming shortened V by 3 bases and J by 2 bases, and 7 bases separated the two germline ends. Germline values: CDR1 LGHDT, CDR2 YNNKEL (reference sequence). The CDR3 loop spans 13 amino acids. The CDR3 bases are TGTGCCAGCAGCCAGGGGCCTCAAGAGACCCAGTACTTC. Protein sequence: CASSQGPQETQYF.

This clonotype appeared many times. This chain joins TRBV20-1 and TRBJ2-5; D is unclear. CDR1 and CDR2 (germline): DFQATT, SNEGSKA (reference sequence). CDR3 length equals 13 residues. The ends were cut back, 3 bases at V and 7 bases at J, with 15 bases in the middle. DNA for the CDR3: TGCAGTGCTAGTGATACAGCAGGTCCGACCCAGTACTTC. Translated, it gives CSASDTAGPTQYF.

The gene calls are TRBV2 and TRBJ1-1; unclear D gene. Trimming stripped 8 bases from V and 11 bases from J, with 27 bases between. The CDR3 covers 15 residues. Per the germline V gene, CDR1 is SNHLY and CDR2 is FYNNEI. CDR3 region: CASDIGGRAPLGAFF. The CDR3 DNA is TGTGCCAGCGATATTGGTGGACGGGCACCCTTGGGGGCTTTCTTT.

The J gene is TRBJ2-5, the V gene TRBV6-6; a possible D gene is TRBD2 (5 bases). CDR3 length: 13 amino acids. Per the germline V gene, CDR1 is MNHNY and CDR2 is SVGAGI (reference sequence). Trimming pared 4 bases from V and 4 bases from J, leaving 10 bases between. In nucleotides, the CDR3 is TGTGCCAGCAGTTGGGGAGCCGGAGAGACCCAGTACTTC. Encoded protein: CASSWGAGETQYF.

In its sample, this clonotype was seen a few times. CDR3 in amino acids: CASTPAGTEYYEQYF. As DNA, the CDR3 is TGCGCCAGCACCCCGGCCGGGACGGAGTACTACGAGCAGTACTTC. The chain carries TRBV10-1 and TRBJ2-7, with D perhaps given as TRBD1 or TRBD2 (5 bases each). Germline V gene data show CDR1 as WNHNN and CDR2 as SYGVQD (reference sequence). This CDR3 has 15 residues. Trimming removed 7 bases from V and 3 bases from J, with 19 bases in between.

V usage is TRBV25-1 and J usage is TRBJ2-3; D not resolved. The CDR3 consists of 12 residues. V was shortened by 5 bases and J by 6 bases, with 9 bases between the two germline ends. Germline-derived CDR1 and CDR2 are MGHDK and SYGVNS. In nucleotides, the CDR3 is TGTGCCAGCAGTCAAAGCCGCGATACGCAGTATTTT. It yields the protein CASSQSRDTQYF.

The chain carries TRBV20-1 and TRBJ2-3; either TRBD1 or TRBD2 may fit D (6 bases each). This CDR3 region has 12 residues. Germline CDR1 DFQATT, CDR2 SNEGSKA (reference sequence). Trimming left V 6 bases short and J 10 bases short, with 17 bases between. CDR3 DNA: TGCAGTGCCCTGGGGGGCCCAGACGCGCAGTATTTT. Protein: CSALGGPDAQYF.

This clonotype was picked up many times. The genes are TRBV5-6 and TRBJ1-5; D is ambiguous. V lost 1 base and J lost 0, with 8 bases in between. In germline, CDR1 is SGHDT, CDR2 YYEEEE. CDR3 length: 15 residues. The CDR3 reads CASSLFQHSNQPQHF. In DNA form, the CDR3 reads TGTGCCAGCAGCTTGTTTCAGCATAGCAATCAGCCCCAGCATTTT.

This clonotype occurred many times. The V and J genes are TRBV10-3 and TRBJ2-3, with 7 positions matching TRBD1. V was clipped by 6 bases and J by 3 bases; unmatched bases: 0. CDR3 length: 12 amino acids. Germline V lookup: CDR1 ENHRY, CDR2 SYGVKD. DNA of the CDR3: TGTGCCATCAGGGGACAGACAGATACGCAGTATTTT. This codes for CAIRGQTDTQYF.

The chain couples TRBV9 to TRBJ2-3; 7 bases agree with TRBD1. The CDR3 extends over 13 amino acids. Germline V gene lookup returns CDR1 SGDLS and CDR2 YYNGEE. The ends lost 4 bases at V and 6 bases at J; junction bases unmatched: 5. Here the CDR3 reads CASSPKGADTQYF. The CDR3 DNA follows: TGTGCCAGCAGCCCTAAGGGGGCGGATACGCAGTATTTT.

This clonotype has at least ten counts. The gene calls are TRBV12-3 or TRBV12-4 and TRBJ2-7, with D perhaps given as TRBD1 or TRBD2 (5 bases each). This CDR3 region has 14 residues. Between the trimmed V and J ends, which lost 6 bases and 1 base, there was a span of 13 bases. Written as DNA, the CDR3 is TGTGCCAGCAGACTAGAACGACAGTCCTACGAGCAGTACTTC. This codes for CASRLERQSYEQYF.

The chain employs TRBV30 and TRBJ2-7; TRBD2 matches 7 bases. CDR3 length equals 15 residues. V was pared by 4 bases and J by 12 bases, with 21 bases of the junction left unmatched. Per germline, CDR1 GTSNPN and CDR2 SVGIG (reference sequence). CDR3 nucleotides: TGTGCCTGGACCGCCTCAGGAGCTAGCGGAGGGCCTGGGTACTTC. This gives the protein CAWTASGASGGPGYF.

This clonotype was seen many times. This rearrangement joins TRBV29-1 to TRBJ2-7; the match to TRBD1 covers 7 bases. The trim removed 7 bases at V and 2 bases at J, leaving 8 bases unmatched. Germline CDR1 SQVTM, CDR2 ANQGSEA. The CDR3 has 13 amino acids. In DNA form, the CDR3 reads TGCAGCGCTTCTTCGGGACAGACCTACGAGCAGTACTTC. Translating gives CSASSGQTYEQYF.

The chain carries TRBV11-2 and TRBJ2-3; 8 bases are a match to TRBD2. The CDR3 has 15 residues. Germline V lookup: CDR1 SGHAT, CDR2 FQNNGV. V was pared by 1 base and J by 4 bases, with 4 bases of the junction left unmatched. The CDR3 bases are TGTGCCAGCAGCTTAGCCCGGGGGGGGGCAGATACGCAGTATTTT. Its translation: CASSLARGGADTQYF.

V and J are TRBV11-2 and TRBJ2-7, with a tentative D call TRBD2 (6 bases). Trimming left V 1 base short and J 5 bases short, with 15 bases between. CDR3 length equals 15 residues. CDR1 and CDR2 (germline): SGHAT, FQNNGV. This CDR3 reads CASSLVGGAANEQYF. DNA of the CDR3: TGTGCCAGCAGCTTAGTTGGCGGGGCCGCAAACGAGCAGTACTTC. Complete variable domain (other parts from reference TRBV11-2 and TRBJ2-7): EAGVAQSPRYKIIEKRQSVAFWCNPISGHATLYWYQQILGQGPKLLIQFQNNGVVDDSQLPKDRFSAERLKGVDSTLKIQPAKLEDSAVYLCASSLVGGAANEQYFGPGTRLTVT.

This rearrangement joins TRBV5-1 to TRBJ2-7, with D unclear. CDR1 and CDR2 from the germline V gene are SGHRS and YFSETQ. The CDR3 is 15 amino acids. V dropped 4 bases and J dropped 2 bases, with 16 bases sitting between them. CDR3 nucleotide sequence: TGCGCCAGCAGCCCACAAGCCCCTACGCCCTACGAGCAGTACTTC. Its translation is CASSPQAPTPYEQYF.

This clonotype was counted at least ten times. The chain recombines TRBV12-3 or TRBV12-4 with TRBJ1-1; D unclear. The germline V and J ends were trimmed by 4 bases and 13 bases, with 13 bases remaining between them. This CDR3 comprises 11 residues. CDR3: CASSSARRYFF. The CDR3 DNA is TGTGCCAGCAGTTCCGCCCGACGGTATTTCTTT.